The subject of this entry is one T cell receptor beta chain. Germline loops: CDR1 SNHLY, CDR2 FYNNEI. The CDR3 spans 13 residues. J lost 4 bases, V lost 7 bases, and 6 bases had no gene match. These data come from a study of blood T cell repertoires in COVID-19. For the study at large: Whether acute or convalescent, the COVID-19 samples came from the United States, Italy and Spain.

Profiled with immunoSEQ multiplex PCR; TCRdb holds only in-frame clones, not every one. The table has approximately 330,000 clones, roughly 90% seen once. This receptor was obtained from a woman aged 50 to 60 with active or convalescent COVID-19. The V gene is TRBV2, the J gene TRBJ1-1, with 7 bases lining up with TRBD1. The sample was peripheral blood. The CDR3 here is CASNVQGITEAFF. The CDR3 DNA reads TGTGCCAGCAATGTACAGGGGATCACTGAAGCTTTCTTT.